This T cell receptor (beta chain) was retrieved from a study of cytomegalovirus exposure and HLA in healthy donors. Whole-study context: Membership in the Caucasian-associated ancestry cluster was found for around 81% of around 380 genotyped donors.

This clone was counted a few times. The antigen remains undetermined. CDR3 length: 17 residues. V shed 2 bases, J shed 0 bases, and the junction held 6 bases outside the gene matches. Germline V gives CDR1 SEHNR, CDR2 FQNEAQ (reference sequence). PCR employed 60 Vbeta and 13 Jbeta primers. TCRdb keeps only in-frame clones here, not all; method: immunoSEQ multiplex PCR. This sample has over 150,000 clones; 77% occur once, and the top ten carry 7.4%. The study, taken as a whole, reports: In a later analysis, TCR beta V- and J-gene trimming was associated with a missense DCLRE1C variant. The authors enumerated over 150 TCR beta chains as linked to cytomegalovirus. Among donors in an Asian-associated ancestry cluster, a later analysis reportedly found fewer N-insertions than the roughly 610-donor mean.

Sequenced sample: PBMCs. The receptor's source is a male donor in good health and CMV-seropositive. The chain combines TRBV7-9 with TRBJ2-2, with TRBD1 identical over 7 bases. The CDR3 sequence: CASSLPATGANTGELFF. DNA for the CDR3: TGTGCCAGCAGCTTACCCGCTACAGGGGCGAACACCGGGGAGCTGTTTTTT.